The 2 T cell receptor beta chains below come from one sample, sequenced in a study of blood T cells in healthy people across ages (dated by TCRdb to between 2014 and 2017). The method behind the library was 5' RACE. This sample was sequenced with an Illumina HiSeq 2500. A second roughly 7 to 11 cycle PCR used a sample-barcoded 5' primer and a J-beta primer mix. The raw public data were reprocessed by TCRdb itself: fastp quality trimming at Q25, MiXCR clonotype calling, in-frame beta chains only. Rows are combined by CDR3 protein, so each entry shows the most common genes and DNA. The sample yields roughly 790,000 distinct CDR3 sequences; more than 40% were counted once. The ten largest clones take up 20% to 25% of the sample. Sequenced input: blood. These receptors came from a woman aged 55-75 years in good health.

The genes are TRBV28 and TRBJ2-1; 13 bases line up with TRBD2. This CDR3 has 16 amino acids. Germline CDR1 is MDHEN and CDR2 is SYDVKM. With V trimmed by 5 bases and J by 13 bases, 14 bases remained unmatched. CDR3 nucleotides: TGTGCCAGCAGTCGGCAATCGGGACTAGCGGGGAACGGTCAGTTCTTC. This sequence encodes CASSRQSGLAGNGQFF.

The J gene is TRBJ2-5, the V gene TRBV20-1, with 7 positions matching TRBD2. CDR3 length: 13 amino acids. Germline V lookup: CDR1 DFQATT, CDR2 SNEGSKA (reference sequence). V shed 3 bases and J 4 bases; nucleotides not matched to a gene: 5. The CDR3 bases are TGCAGTGCTAGTGCGGGGGTACGAGAGACCCAGTACTTC. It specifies CSASAGVRETQYF.